What follows are 15 T cell receptor beta chains derived from one specimen sequenced in a study of blood T cell repertoires in COVID-19 (TCRdb year 2020). The library was obtained by the immunoSEQ multiplex PCR assay. TCRdb limited this immuneACCESS table to in-frame rearrangements with V and J called. A share of clones is missing; checked studies link under half to unresolved V genes, and the rest is unexplained. A total of 250,000 to 300,000 clones appear in this sample, around 80% of them only once. The leading ten clones occupy roughly 5.3% of the sample. The sample consisted of PBMCs or T cells enriched from blood (not recorded which). These receptors all stem from a man in his forties who had been exposed to COVID-19.

The chain recombines TRBV14 with TRBJ1-6, with D possibly matching TRBD1 (6 bases). Trimming removed 4 bases at V and 10 bases at J, with 17 bases between. The CDR3 is 15 amino acids. Germline loops: CDR1 SGHDN, CDR2 FVKESK. The CDR3 region is CASSLLDSVRSPLHF. In DNA, the CDR3 is TGTGCCAGCAGCCTTTTGGACAGCGTGAGATCACCCCTCCACTTT.

J is TRBJ1-4 and V is TRBV2; 7 bases are shared with TRBD1. This CDR3 spans 14 amino acids. Trimming took 11 bases from V and 4 from J; bases not matched to a gene: 10. CDR1 SNHLY and CDR2 FYNNEI come from the germline V gene. DNA of the CDR3: TGTGCCCGTGGAAACCGGGACAGTAATGAAAAACTGTTTTTT. Translating gives CARGNRDSNEKLFF.

The chain couples TRBV3-1 (or the pseudogene TRBV3-2) to TRBJ2-7; D ambiguous. Looked up from germline, CDR1 is LGHDT and CDR2 is YNNKEL (reference sequence). Trimming cost V 1 base and J 2 bases, with 12 bases left between them. The CDR3 is 15 amino acids. The DNA of the CDR3 is TGTGCCAGCAGCCAAGGGTCAGGTAATGCCTACGAGCAGTACTTC. Translation: CASSQGSGNAYEQYF.

The gene calls are TRBV10-3 and TRBJ1-5; 11 nucleotides align to TRBD1. The germline CDR1 and CDR2 sequences are ENHRY and SYGVKD. The CDR3 has 16 residues. J lost 6 bases, V lost 0 bases, and 4 bases had no gene match. The CDR3, as DNA: TGTGCCATCAGTGAGTCGGGGACAGGGGGTACTCAGCCCCAGCATTTT. Translating it yields CAISESGTGGTQPQHF.

This chain joins TRBV11-2 and TRBJ2-7; 9 nucleotides line up with TRBD2. The CDR3 runs 18 residues. The ends lost 3 bases at V and 6 bases at J; junction bases unmatched: 18. CDR1 is SGHAT and CDR2 is FQNNGV in the germline V gene. The CDR3 sequence is CASSFLSNTGTSYSEQYF. CDR3 coding DNA: TGTGCCAGCAGCTTTCTCTCCAACACGGGGACTAGCTATAGCGAGCAGTACTTC.

The chain has TRBV11-2 and TRBJ2-3; TRBD1 matches at 9 bases. Germline V gives CDR1 SGHAT, CDR2 FQNNGV. J gave up 4 bases and V 5 bases, and 7 bases lay outside the gene matches. CDR3 length: 15 residues. This CDR3 reads CASSPGQGSSDTQYF. CDR3 coding DNA: TGTGCCAGCAGCCCAGGACAGGGGTCATCAGATACGCAGTATTTT.

This chain joins TRBV12-3 or TRBV12-4 and TRBJ2-1; no clear D. The CDR3 sequence is 11 residues long. Trimming removed 5 bases at V and 8 bases at J, with 7 bases between. The CDR3 DNA reads as TGTGCCAGCAGTCCCTTTGATGAGCAGTTCTTC. Protein product: CASSPFDEQFF.

V gene TRBV7-2 combines with J gene TRBJ2-1, with 8 nucleotides matching TRBD2. Unmatched junction bases numbered 8, after V lost 3 bases and J lost 4 bases. The V gene's germline CDR1 is SGHTA and CDR2 FQGNSA. This CDR3 contains 16 residues. The CDR3 nucleotides read TGTGCCAGCAGCTTGAGCGGGAGCGGGATATACAATGAGCAGTTCTTC. Its protein product is CASSLSGSGIYNEQFF.

The CDR3 here is CASGISSGTSGTYEQYF. The CDR3 nucleotides are TGTGCCAGTGGTATTTCGTCCGGGACTAGCGGTACCTACGAGCAGTACTTC. The rearrangement links TRBV7-9 to TRBJ2-7; 11 bases line up with TRBD2. The V gene end was trimmed by 9 bases and the J gene end by 2 bases; junction bases not matched to a gene: 15. The CDR3 has 17 residues. Germline V gene sequence: CDR1 SEHNR, CDR2 FQNEAQ (reference sequence).

The chain uses TRBV11-2 and TRBJ2-7, with 9 bases aligning to TRBD1. This CDR3 comprises 15 residues. Germline loops: CDR1 SGHAT, CDR2 FQNNGV. The V gene end was trimmed by 5 bases and the J gene end by 2 bases; junction bases not matched to a gene: 7. As DNA, the CDR3 is TGTGCCAGCAGCCAGACCGGGACAGGGCCCTACGAGCAGTACTTC. Its translation: CASSQTGTGPYEQYF.

The chain couples TRBV30 to TRBJ1-2, with 8 nucleotides matching TRBD1. Germline CDR1 GTSNPN, CDR2 SVGIG (reference sequence). The CDR3 is 13 amino acids. J was trimmed by 3 bases and V by 3 bases; bases with no gene match: 3. The CDR3 bases are TGTGCCTGGAGCCCGACAGGGGACTATGGCTACACCTTC. It is translated as CAWSPTGDYGYTF.

CDR3 sequence: CASRVHWRNYEQYF. The CDR3 DNA follows: TGTGCCAGCAGGGTACATTGGAGAAACTACGAGCAGTACTTC. The J gene is TRBJ2-7, the V gene TRBV6-5; the D is unclear. Germline V CDR1 and CDR2: MNHEY, SVGAGI. The CDR3 length is 14 residues. V was clipped by 6 bases and J by 3 bases, with 15 bases between them.

The chain carries TRBV30 and TRBJ2-1; no clear D gene. The CDR3 is 11 amino acids. V was shortened by 1 base and J by 8 bases, with 6 bases between the two germline ends. CDR1 and CDR2 (germline): GTSNPN, SVGIG (reference sequence). Here the CDR3 DNA reads TGTGCCTGGAGTGATCCGGATGAGCAGTTCTTC. As protein: CAWSDPDEQFF.

This chain joins TRBV30 and TRBJ2-5, with a tentative D call TRBD1 (5 bases). The V and J ends lost 2 bases and 4 bases respectively, with 8 bases between them. The CDR3 spans 12 residues. CDR1 is GTSNPN, CDR2 SVGIG, per germline (reference sequence). The CDR3 DNA is TGTGCCTGGAGTCCAGGGTTAGAGACCCAGTACTTC. Amino acids: CAWSPGLETQYF.

This clone was observed many times. The gene calls are TRBV2 and TRBJ2-7; tentatively, D is TRBD1 (6 bases). V shed 7 bases and J shed 9 bases, with 16 bases lying between them. The CDR3 spans 12 residues. Germline V lookup: CDR1 SNHLY, CDR2 FYNNEI. For the CDR3, the DNA is TGTGCCAGCATAAGGGGACAAAGAAGGCAGTACTTC. Its translation is CASIRGQRRQYF.